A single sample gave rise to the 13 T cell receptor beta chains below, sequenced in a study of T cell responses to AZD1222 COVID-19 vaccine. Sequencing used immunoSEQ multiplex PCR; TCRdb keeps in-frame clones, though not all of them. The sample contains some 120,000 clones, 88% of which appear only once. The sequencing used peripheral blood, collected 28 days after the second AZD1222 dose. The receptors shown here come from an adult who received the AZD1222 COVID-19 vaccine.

This chain's CDR3 is CASSLLGRNTIYF. CDR3 nucleotide sequence: TGTGCCAGCAGTTTACTGGGAAGGAACACCATATATTTT. This chain joins TRBV28 and TRBJ1-3; D is unclear. This CDR3 has 13 amino acids. Germline values: CDR1 MDHEN, CDR2 SYDVKM. V lost 2 bases and J lost 7, with 9 bases in between.

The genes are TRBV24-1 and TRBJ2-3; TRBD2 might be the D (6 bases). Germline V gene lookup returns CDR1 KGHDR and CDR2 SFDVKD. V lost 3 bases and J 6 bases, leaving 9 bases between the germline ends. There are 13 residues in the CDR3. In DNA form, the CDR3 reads TGTGCCACCAGTGATGGGACTGACGATACGCAGTATTTT. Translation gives CATSDGTDDTQYF.

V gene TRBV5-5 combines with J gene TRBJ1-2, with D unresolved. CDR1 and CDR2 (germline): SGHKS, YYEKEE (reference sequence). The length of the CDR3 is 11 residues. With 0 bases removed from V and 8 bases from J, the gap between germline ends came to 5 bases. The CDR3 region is CASSLVAGYTF. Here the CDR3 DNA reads TGTGCCAGCAGCTTGGTGGCAGGCTACACCTTC.

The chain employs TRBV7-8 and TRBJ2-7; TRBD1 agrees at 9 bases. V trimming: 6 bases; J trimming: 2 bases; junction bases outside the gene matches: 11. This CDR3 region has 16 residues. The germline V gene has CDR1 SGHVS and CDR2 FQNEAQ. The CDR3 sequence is CASSRRRQGVTYEQYF. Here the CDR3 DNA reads TGTGCCAGCAGTCGCAGGAGACAGGGGGTAACCTACGAGCAGTACTTC.

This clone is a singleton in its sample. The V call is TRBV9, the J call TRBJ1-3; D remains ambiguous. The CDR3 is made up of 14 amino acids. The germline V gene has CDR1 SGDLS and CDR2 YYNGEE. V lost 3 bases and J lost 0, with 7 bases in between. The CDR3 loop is CASSEHFSGNTIYF. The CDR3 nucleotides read TGTGCCAGCAGCGAACACTTCTCTGGAAACACCATATATTTT.

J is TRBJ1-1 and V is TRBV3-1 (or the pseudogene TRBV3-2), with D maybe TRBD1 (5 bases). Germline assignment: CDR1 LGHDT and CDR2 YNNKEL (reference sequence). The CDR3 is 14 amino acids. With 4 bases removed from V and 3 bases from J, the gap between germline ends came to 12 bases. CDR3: CASSPRVGDTEAFF. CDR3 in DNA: TGTGCCAGCAGCCCCAGGGTTGGCGACACTGAAGCTTTCTTT.

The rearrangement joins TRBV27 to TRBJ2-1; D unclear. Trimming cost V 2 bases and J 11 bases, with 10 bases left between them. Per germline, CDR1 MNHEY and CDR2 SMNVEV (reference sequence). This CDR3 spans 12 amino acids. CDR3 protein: CASSLPTDQQFF. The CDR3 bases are TGTGCCAGCAGTTTACCCACCGATCAGCAGTTCTTC.

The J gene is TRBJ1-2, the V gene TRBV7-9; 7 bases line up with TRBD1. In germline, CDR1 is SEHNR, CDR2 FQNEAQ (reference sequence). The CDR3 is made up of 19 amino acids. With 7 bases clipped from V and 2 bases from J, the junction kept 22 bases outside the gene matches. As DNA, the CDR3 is TGTGCCAGCACCTCTCCCCCCCTGGGTCCTTCACAGGGGAACTATGGCTACACCTTC. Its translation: CASTSPPLGPSQGNYGYTF. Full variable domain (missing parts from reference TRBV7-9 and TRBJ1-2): DTGVSQNPRHKITKRGQNVTFRCDPISEHNRLYWYRQTLGQGPEFLTYFQNEAQLEKSRLLSDRFSAERPKGSFSTLEIQRTEQGDSAMYLCASTSPPLGPSQGNYGYTFGSGTRLTVV.

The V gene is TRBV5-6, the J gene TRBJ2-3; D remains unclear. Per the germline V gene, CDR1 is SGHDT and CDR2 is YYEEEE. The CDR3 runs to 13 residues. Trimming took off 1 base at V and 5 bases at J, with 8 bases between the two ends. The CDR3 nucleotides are TGTGCCAGCAGCTTGAATCTGTTAGATACGCAGTATTTT. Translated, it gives CASSLNLLDTQYF.

The CDR3 coding sequence is TGTGCCAGCAGCCAAGAGTACAGGCTACTACTCACTGAAGCTTTCTTT. It encodes CASSQEYRLLLTEAFF. The genes are TRBV3-1 (or the pseudogene TRBV3-2) and TRBJ1-1; D might be TRBD1 (5 bases). Trimming removed 0 bases from V and 4 bases from J, with 15 bases in between. This CDR3 has 16 residues. The germline CDR1 and CDR2 sequences are LGHDT and YNNKEL (reference sequence).

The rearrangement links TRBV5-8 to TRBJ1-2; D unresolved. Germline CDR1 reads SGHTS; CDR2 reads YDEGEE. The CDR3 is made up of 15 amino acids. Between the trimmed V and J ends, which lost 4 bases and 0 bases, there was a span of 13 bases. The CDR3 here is CASSPQSTANYGYTF. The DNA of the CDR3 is TGTGCCAGCAGCCCCCAGAGCACCGCTAACTATGGCTACACCTTC. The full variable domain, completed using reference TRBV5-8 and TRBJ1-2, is EAGVTQSPTHLIKTRGQQATLRCSPISGHTSVYWYQQALGLGLQFLLWYDEGEERNRGNFPPRFSGRQFPNYSSELNVNALELEDSALYLCASSPQSTANYGYTFGSGTRLTVV.

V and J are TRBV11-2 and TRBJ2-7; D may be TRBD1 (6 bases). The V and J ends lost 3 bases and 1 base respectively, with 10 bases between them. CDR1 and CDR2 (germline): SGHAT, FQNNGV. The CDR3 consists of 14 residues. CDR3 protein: CASSFAGESYEQYF. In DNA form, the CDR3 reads TGTGCCAGCAGCTTCGCAGGGGAGTCCTACGAGCAGTACTTC. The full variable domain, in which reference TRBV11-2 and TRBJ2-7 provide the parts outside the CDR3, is EAGVAQSPRYKIIEKRQSVAFWCNPISGHATLYWYQQILGQGPKLLIQFQNNGVVDDSQLPKDRFSAERLKGVDSTLKIQPAKLEDSAVYLCASSFAGESYEQYFGPGTRLTVT.

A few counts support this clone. The CDR3 sequence is CASSSREGYTF. CDR3 nucleotide sequence: TGTGCCAGCAGTTCGAGGGAAGGCTACACCTTC. The genes are TRBV28 and TRBJ1-2; D is ambiguous. With 4 bases removed from V and 8 bases from J, the gap between germline ends came to 8 bases. Germline V lookup: CDR1 MDHEN, CDR2 SYDVKM. CDR3 length equals 11 residues.